This passage covers 25 T cell receptor beta chains from one sample sequenced in a study of identical twins. TCRdb re-called the 5' RACE reads through MiXCR, storing one row per CDR3 protein. The table shows over 200,000 distinct CDR3 sequences, with roughly a tenth occurring only once. Input material: memory (CD45RO+) T cells sorted from blood. The receptor set was obtained from a woman aged 18-29 years in good health.

Ten or more counts support this clonotype. This chain uses TRBV29-1 with TRBJ2-3; 11 bases map to TRBD2. J was trimmed by 5 bases and V by 7 bases; bases with no gene match: 5. Germline assignment: CDR1 SQVTM and CDR2 ANQGSEA. The CDR3 is 13 residues long. The CDR3 loop is CSALAGVGDTQYF. The CDR3 coding sequence is TGCAGCGCACTAGCGGGAGTAGGAGATACGCAGTATTTT.

This clonotype was observed at least ten times. This chain joins TRBV12-3 or TRBV12-4 and TRBJ1-1; possible D gene TRBD1, 6 bases. The CDR3 is 14 amino acids. V was clipped by 7 bases and J by 0 bases, with 12 bases between them. CDR3 region: CASIFQGMNTEAFF. The CDR3 nucleotides read TGTGCCAGCATATTTCAGGGGATGAACACTGAAGCTTTCTTT.

V gene TRBV5-1 combines with J gene TRBJ2-7; D is possibly TRBD1 (7 bases). This CDR3 contains 15 residues. Per germline, CDR1 SGHRS and CDR2 YFSETQ. Trimming cost V 2 bases and J 6 bases, with 18 bases left between them. For the CDR3, the DNA is TGCGCCAGCAGCTTACAGGGGACTTCCCTTAGCGAGCAGTACTTC. Translating gives CASSLQGTSLSEQYF.

This clonotype was observed a handful of times. V gene TRBV20-1 combines with J gene TRBJ2-3; TRBD1 matches at 7 bases. V trimming: 5 bases; J trimming: 4 bases; junction bases outside the gene matches: 6. The CDR3 length is 13 residues. Germline V gene lookup returns CDR1 DFQATT and CDR2 SNEGSKA (reference sequence). DNA of the CDR3: TGCAGTGCTGTAGACAGGGTTGCAGATACGCAGTATTTT. Residues: CSAVDRVADTQYF.

This sequence joins TRBV5-6 and TRBJ2-3; TRBD2 might be the D (6 bases). The CDR3 runs 16 residues. V dropped 0 bases and J dropped 4 bases, with 15 bases sitting between them. The germline gives CDR1 SGHDT, CDR2 YYEEEE. CDR3 in amino acids: CASSLVPGVGADTQYF. In DNA, the CDR3 is TGTGCCAGCAGCTTGGTCCCGGGAGTTGGCGCAGATACGCAGTATTTT.

This clonotype was found a few times. This chain connects TRBV25-1 to TRBJ2-1; the match to TRBD2 covers 9 bases. Trimming cost V 1 base and J 4 bases; bases outside gene matches: 11. Germline V lookup: CDR1 MGHDK, CDR2 SYGVNS. CDR3 length: 18 amino acids. Here the CDR3 reads CASSELDAGGLIYNEQFF. The CDR3 nucleotides are TGTGCCAGCAGTGAATTGGATGCGGGGGGGCTTATTTACAATGAGCAGTTCTTC.

This clonotype appeared many times. This chain joins TRBV10-3 and TRBJ2-7; TRBD2 agrees at 11 bases. This CDR3 spans 14 amino acids. Germline lookup yields CDR1 ENHRY and CDR2 SYGVKD. V dropped 7 bases and J dropped 2; count of bases not matched to a gene: 4. CDR3 nucleotides: TGTGCCATCAACCCTAGCGGGGGGCCCTACGAGCAGTACTTC. Encoded protein: CAINPSGGPYEQYF.

This clonotype occurred a few times. The gene calls are TRBV20-1 and TRBJ1-1, with TRBD1 matching 7 bases. CDR3 length equals 15 residues. Germline CDR1 reads DFQATT; CDR2 reads SNEGSKA (reference sequence). V lost 3 bases and J lost 1; bases outside the gene matches: 8. CDR3 region: CSARPPGGPNTEAFF. The DNA for the CDR3 is TGCAGTGCTAGGCCCCCAGGGGGACCGAACACTGAAGCTTTCTTT.

Only a few counts were recorded for this clonotype. The genes are TRBV3-1 and TRBJ2-5; TRBD1 is a possible D gene (5 bases). Germline V gene data show CDR1 as LGHDT and CDR2 as YNNKEL (reference sequence). This CDR3 contains 15 residues. Trimming pared 4 bases from V and 2 bases from J, leaving 14 bases between. CDR3 bases: TGTGCCAGCAGCCTCGGGCAGGGTGTACAAGAGACCCAGTACTTC. Residues: CASSLGQGVQETQYF.

This clonotype was seen a few times. The rearrangement uses TRBV5-1 and TRBJ2-5, with D perhaps TRBD2 (5 bases). This CDR3 contains 13 residues. Germline CDR1 SGHRS, CDR2 YFSETQ. V was cut by 6 bases and J by 3 bases, with 12 bases left in between. The CDR3 sequence is CASTHLEEETQYF. The DNA for the CDR3 is TGCGCCAGCACCCACCTGGAGGAAGAGACCCAGTACTTC.

This rearrangement joins TRBV20-1 to TRBJ2-3; 10 bases map to TRBD2. This CDR3 region has 13 residues. Germline CDR1 is DFQATT and CDR2 is SNEGSKA (reference sequence). V lost 3 bases, J lost 5 bases, and 2 bases stayed unmatched. CDR3 amino acids: CSARKREGDTQYF. DNA of the CDR3: TGCAGTGCTAGGAAGCGGGAGGGAGATACGCAGTATTTT.

The V and J genes are TRBV20-1 and TRBJ2-5; D not certain. The CDR3 is made up of 14 amino acids. V was trimmed by 0 bases and J by 4 bases, leaving 12 bases between them. CDR1 DFQATT and CDR2 SNEGSKA come from the germline V gene (reference sequence). The CDR3 DNA sequence: TGCAGTGCTAGAGAAGCTCGAGTTCCAGAGACCCAGTACTTC. Amino acids: CSAREARVPETQYF.

This clonotype was seen many times. The chain combines TRBV20-1 with TRBJ2-3, with unresolved D. Germline values: CDR1 DFQATT, CDR2 SNEGSKA (reference sequence). This CDR3 is 13 amino acids long. The V end lost 4 bases, the J end lost 1 base, and 9 bases lay between the germline ends. The CDR3 spells CSAIDPRTDTQYF. CDR3 in DNA: TGCAGTGCTATTGACCCACGCACAGATACGCAGTATTTT.

Only a few counts were recorded for this clonotype. The chain recombines TRBV7-2 with TRBJ2-1, with D possibly called TRBD1 or TRBD2 (5 bases each). Germline CDR1 is SGHTA and CDR2 is FQGNSA. This CDR3 spans 15 amino acids. V gave up 1 base and J gave up 8 bases, with 15 bases separating them. CDR3 loop: CASSLDGDGLDEQFF. The DNA for the CDR3 is TGTGCCAGCAGCTTAGACGGGGACGGCCTTGATGAGCAGTTCTTC.

This clonotype has only a few counts. V gene TRBV20-1 combines with J gene TRBJ1-4; D is unclear. This CDR3 is 15 amino acids long. CDR1 is DFQATT, CDR2 SNEGSKA, per germline (reference sequence). Trimming took off 5 bases at V and 6 bases at J, with 19 bases between the two ends. CDR3 bases: TGCAGTGCTGTTGGACTGCCCGGCGGTGATGAAAAACTGTTTTTT. Protein sequence: CSAVGLPGGDEKLFF.

On this clonotype: A read error may explain this, as a much larger clone is one base away. The CDR3 sequence: CAGSRRGGTTQGAQYF. DNA for the CDR3: TGTGCCGGCAGTCGAAGAGGGGGGACCACTCAAGGGGCCCAGTACTTC. The chain recombines TRBV7-2 with TRBJ2-5; either TRBD1 or TRBD2 may fit D (6 bases each). Germline assignment: CDR1 SGHTA and CDR2 FQGNSA. CDR3 length equals 16 residues.

This clonotype was detected a few times. The V gene is TRBV4-2, the J gene TRBJ2-1; perhaps TRBD1 as D (6 bases). This CDR3 has 16 residues. Trimming removed 3 bases from V and 0 bases from J, with 12 bases in between. CDR1 is LGHNA, CDR2 YNFKEQ, per germline. The CDR3 protein is CASSQGAEDSYNEQFF. Here the CDR3 DNA reads TGTGCCAGCAGCCAGGGGGCTGAAGACTCCTACAATGAGCAGTTCTTC.

The J gene is TRBJ1-6, the V gene TRBV3-1; D is perhaps TRBD1 (5 bases). The length of the CDR3 is 14 residues. V gave up 6 bases and J gave up 9 bases, with 15 bases separating them. Germline CDR1 and CDR2: LGHDT and YNNKEL (reference sequence). The CDR3 bases are TGTGCCAGCAGATTGGGGGTCTTCGGTTCACCCCTCCACTTT. Encoded protein: CASRLGVFGSPLHF.

There are a few counts of this clonotype. The chain carries TRBV7-3 and TRBJ2-2; 9 bases line up with TRBD2. The junction had 3 bases not matched to a gene; V was cut back by 3 bases and J by 1 base. CDR1 and CDR2 (germline): SGHTA, FQGTGA. The CDR3 loop spans 16 amino acids. The CDR3 loop reads CASSFQAGGNTGELFF. DNA of the CDR3: TGTGCCAGCAGCTTCCAAGCGGGGGGGAACACCGGGGAGCTGTTTTTT.

This clonotype occurred a few times. The genes are TRBV9 and TRBJ2-1; D is unresolved. The CDR3 runs to 13 residues. The V gene's germline CDR1 is SGDLS and CDR2 YYNGEE. Trimming pared 0 bases from V and 9 bases from J, leaving 10 bases between. The CDR3 sequence: CASSVAMGGEQFF. The CDR3, as DNA: TGTGCCAGCAGCGTAGCCATGGGTGGTGAGCAGTTCTTC.

This clonotype was observed a few times. The gene calls are TRBV6-1 and TRBJ2-7; D may be TRBD1 (5 bases). V lost 0 bases to trimming and J lost 3 bases, with 12 bases between them. CDR1 MNHNS and CDR2 SASEGT come from the germline V gene. The CDR3 spans 15 residues. The CDR3 DNA reads TGTGCCAGCAGTGAAGCTTGGGGCGGCCACTACGAGCAGTACTTC. Translating it yields CASSEAWGGHYEQYF.

The table lists this clonotype with a few counts. This rearrangement joins TRBV20-1 to TRBJ2-7; TRBD2 aligns across 13 bases. The V gene end was trimmed by 5 bases and the J gene end by 2 bases; junction bases not matched to a gene: 6. CDR3 length: 15 residues. Germline assignment: CDR1 DFQATT and CDR2 SNEGSKA (reference sequence). DNA for the CDR3: TGCAGTGCTTCCGGGACTAGCGGGATTACCTACGAGCAGTACTTC. Its protein product is CSASGTSGITYEQYF.

Written as DNA, the CDR3 is TGTGCCAGCAGTTTAACATTCTCCTACGAGCAGTACTTC. Translating gives CASSLTFSYEQYF. The chain couples TRBV27 to TRBJ2-7, with D uncertain. This CDR3 is built from 13 residues. CDR1 and CDR2 (germline): MNHEY, SMNVEV (reference sequence). V was pared by 2 bases and J by 0 bases, with 5 bases between.

This clonotype is medium-sized. This sequence joins TRBV4-3 and TRBJ2-1; D gene ambiguous. The V end lost 2 bases, the J end lost 6 bases, and 14 bases lay between the germline ends. This CDR3 is built from 15 residues. CDR1 and CDR2 from the germline V gene are LGHNA and YSLEER. The CDR3 sequence is CASSQSASPSNEQFF. The CDR3 region has the DNA TGCGCCAGCAGCCAATCCGCATCTCCTTCCAATGAGCAGTTCTTC.

This clonotype has only a few counts. V usage is TRBV24-1 and J usage is TRBJ2-1; the D is unclear. Germline V gene sequence: CDR1 KGHDR, CDR2 SFDVKD. The CDR3 extends over 13 amino acids. The V and J ends lost 3 bases and 9 bases respectively, with 11 bases between them. Here the CDR3 reads CATSDRSRSEQFF. CDR3 sequence (DNA): TGTGCCACCAGTGATCGTAGCAGAAGTGAGCAGTTCTTC.